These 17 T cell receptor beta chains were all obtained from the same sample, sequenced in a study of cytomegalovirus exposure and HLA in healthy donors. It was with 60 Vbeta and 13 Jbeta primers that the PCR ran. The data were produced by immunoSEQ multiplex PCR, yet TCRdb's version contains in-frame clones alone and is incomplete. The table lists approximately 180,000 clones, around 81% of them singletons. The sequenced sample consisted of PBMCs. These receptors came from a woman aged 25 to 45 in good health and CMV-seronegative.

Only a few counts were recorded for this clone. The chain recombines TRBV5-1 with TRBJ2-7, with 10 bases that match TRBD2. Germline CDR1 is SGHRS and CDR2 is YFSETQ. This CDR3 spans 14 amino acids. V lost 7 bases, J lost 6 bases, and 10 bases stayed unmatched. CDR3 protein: CASSSSGRSFEQYF. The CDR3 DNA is TGCGCCAGCTCCTCTAGCGGGAGAAGCTTCGAGCAGTACTTC.

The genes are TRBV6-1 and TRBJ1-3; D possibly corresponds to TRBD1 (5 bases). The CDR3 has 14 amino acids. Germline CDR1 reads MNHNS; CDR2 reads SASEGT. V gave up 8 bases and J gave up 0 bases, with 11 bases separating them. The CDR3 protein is CASGGEVSGNTIYF. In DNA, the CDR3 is TGTGCCAGCGGGGGGGAGGTCTCTGGAAACACCATATATTTT.

The CDR3 DNA follows: TGTGCCAGCAGTTTGGGGACTAGCGCAGGGGGCGAGCAGTACTTC. Amino acid sequence: CASSLGTSAGGEQYF. The chain combines TRBV6-1 with TRBJ2-7; 10 positions match TRBD2. The CDR3 consists of 15 residues. The V segment lost 5 bases and the J segment 6 bases; nucleotides outside the gene matches: 10. Germline CDR1 is MNHNS and CDR2 is SASEGT.

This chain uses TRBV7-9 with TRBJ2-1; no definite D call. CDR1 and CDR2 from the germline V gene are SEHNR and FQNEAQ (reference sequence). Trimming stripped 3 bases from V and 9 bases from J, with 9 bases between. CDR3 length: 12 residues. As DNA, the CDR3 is TGTGCCAGCAGCTTTGCGCCGGGTGAGCAGTTCTTC. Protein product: CASSFAPGEQFF.

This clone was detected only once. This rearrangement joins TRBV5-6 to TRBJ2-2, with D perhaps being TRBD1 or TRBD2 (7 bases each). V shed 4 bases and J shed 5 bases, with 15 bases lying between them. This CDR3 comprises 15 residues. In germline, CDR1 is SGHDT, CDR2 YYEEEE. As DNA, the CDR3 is TGTGCCAGCAGCCTGGGAGGGGGCGATACCGGGGAGCTGTTTTTT. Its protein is CASSLGGGDTGELFF.

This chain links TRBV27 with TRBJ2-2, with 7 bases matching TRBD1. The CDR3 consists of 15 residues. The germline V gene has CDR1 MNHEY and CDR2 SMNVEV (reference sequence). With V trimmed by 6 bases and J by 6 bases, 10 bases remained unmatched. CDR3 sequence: CASRARGRASGELFF. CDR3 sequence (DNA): TGTGCCAGCAGAGCAAGGGGGCGGGCGTCCGGGGAGCTGTTTTTT.

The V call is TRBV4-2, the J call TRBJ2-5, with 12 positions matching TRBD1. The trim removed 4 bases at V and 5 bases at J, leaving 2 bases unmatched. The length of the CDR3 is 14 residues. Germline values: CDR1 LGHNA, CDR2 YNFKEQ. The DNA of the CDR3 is TGTGCCAGCAGCCCGGGACAGGGGGCGGAGACCCAGTACTTC. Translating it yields CASSPGQGAETQYF.

In DNA, the CDR3 is TGTGCCAGCAGCCTCAGCAGGGAGACCCAGTACTTC. This sequence encodes CASSLSRETQYF. This sequence joins TRBV7-2 and TRBJ2-5; D call uncertain. Trimming took off 5 bases at V and 5 bases at J, with 9 bases between the two ends. From germline, CDR1 is SGHTA and CDR2 FQGNSA. The length of the CDR3 is 12 residues. The full variable domain, completed using reference TRBV7-2 and TRBJ2-5, is GAGVSQSPSNKVTEKGKDVELRCDPISGHTALYWYRQSLGQGLEFLIYFQGNSAPDKSGLPSDRFSAERTGGSVSTLTIQRTQQEDSAVYLCASSLSRETQYFGPGTRLLVL.

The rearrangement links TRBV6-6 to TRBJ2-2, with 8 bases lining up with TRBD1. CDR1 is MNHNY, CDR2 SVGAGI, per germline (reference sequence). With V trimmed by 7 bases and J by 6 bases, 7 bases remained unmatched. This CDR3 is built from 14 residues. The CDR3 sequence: CASKAGGAAGELFF. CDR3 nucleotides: TGTGCCAGCAAGGCAGGGGGCGCGGCCGGGGAGCTGTTTTTT.

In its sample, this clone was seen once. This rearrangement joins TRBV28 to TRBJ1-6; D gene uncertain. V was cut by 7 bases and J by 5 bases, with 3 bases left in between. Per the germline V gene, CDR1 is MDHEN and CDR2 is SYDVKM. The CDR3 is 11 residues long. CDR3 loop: CASTDNSPLHF. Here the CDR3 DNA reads TGTGCCAGCACCGATAATTCACCCCTCCACTTT.

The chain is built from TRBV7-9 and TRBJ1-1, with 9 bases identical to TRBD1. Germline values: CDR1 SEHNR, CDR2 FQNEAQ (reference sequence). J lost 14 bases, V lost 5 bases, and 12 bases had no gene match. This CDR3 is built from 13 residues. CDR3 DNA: TGTGCCAGCAGCCAAGCGGGACAGGGACATGTCTTCTTT. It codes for CASSQAGQGHVFF. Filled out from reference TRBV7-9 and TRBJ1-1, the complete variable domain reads DTGVSQNPRHKITKRGQNVTFRCDPISEHNRLYWYRQTLGQGPEFLTYFQNEAQLEKSRLLSDRFSAERPKGSFSTLEIQRTEQGDSAMYLCASSQAGQGHVFFGQGTRLTVV.

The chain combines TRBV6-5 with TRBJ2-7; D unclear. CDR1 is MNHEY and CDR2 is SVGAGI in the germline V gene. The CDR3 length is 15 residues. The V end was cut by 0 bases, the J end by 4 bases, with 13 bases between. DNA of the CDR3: TGTGCCAGCAGTTACTCTGTTTGGTCAGAATACGAGCAGTACTTC. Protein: CASSYSVWSEYEQYF.

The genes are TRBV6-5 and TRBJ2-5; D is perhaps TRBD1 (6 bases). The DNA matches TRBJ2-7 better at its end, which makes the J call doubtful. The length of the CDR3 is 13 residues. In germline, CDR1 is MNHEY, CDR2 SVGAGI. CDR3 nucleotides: TGTGCCAGCAGTTACATTCAGGGGTACGAGCAGTACTTC. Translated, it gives CASSYIQGYEQYF.

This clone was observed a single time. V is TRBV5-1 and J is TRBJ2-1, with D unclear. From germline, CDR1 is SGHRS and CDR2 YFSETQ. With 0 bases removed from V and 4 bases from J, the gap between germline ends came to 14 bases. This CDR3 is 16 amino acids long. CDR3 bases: TGCGCCAGCAGCTTGGGGCTGTTACCCTCGTACAATGAGCAGTTCTTC. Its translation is CASSLGLLPSYNEQFF.

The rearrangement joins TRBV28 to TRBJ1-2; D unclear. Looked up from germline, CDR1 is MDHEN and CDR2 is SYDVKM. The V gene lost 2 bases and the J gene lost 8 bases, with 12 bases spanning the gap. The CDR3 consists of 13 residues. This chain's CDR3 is CASSLTRLEGYTF. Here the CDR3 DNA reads TGTGCCAGCAGTTTAACCAGACTGGAAGGCTACACCTTC.

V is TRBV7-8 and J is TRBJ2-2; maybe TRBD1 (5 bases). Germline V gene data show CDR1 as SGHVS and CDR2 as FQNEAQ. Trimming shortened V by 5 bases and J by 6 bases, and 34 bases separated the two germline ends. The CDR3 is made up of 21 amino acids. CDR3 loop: CASSDAGYLAPKGPEAGELFF. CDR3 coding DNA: TGTGCCAGCAGCGACGCAGGGTATTTGGCCCCTAAGGGCCCTGAGGCCGGGGAGCTGTTTTTT.

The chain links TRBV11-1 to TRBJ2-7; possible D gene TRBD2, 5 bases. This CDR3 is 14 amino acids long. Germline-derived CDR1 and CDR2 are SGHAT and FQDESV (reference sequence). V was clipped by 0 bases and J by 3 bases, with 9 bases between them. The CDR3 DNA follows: TGTGCCAGCAGCTTAGCGGGAGAGGGCTACGAGCAGTACTTC. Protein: CASSLAGEGYEQYF.